Listed below are T cell receptor beta chains from one sample, sequenced in a study of blood T cell repertoires in COVID-19. Clones were sequenced by immunoSEQ multiplex PCR, and TCRdb holds only the in-frame ones, with some missing. The data contain about 340,000 clones, more than 85% of them singletons. Sequenced sample: PBMCs or T cells enriched from blood (not recorded which). The receptors shown here come from a woman aged 25 to 39 who had recovered from COVID-19. The CDR3 runs from the conserved cysteine through the conserved F or W. The D gene is left open where the match is weak. Only some rows state a clone size, as once, few, many or a class for expanded clones.

NA	TRBV10-3	TRBD2	TRBJ2-7	TGTGCCATCAGTGAGTCGACTAGCGGGATAGGTTCCGAGCAGTACTTC	CAISESTSGIGSEQYF
NA	TRBV30	TRBD1	TRBJ1-5	TGTGCCTGGAGCCCGGGACAGGGTGGTAATCAGCCCCAGCATTTT	CAWSPGQGGNQPQHF
NA	TRBV28	NA	TRBJ2-3	TGTGCCAGTACGGGAGAGAGAGATACGCAGTATTTT	CASTGERDTQYF
NA	TRBV6-5	NA	TRBJ1-5	TGTGCCAGCAACGCTGGGGCTTATCAGCCCCAGCATTTT	CASNAGAYQPQHF
NA	TRBV7-9	NA	TRBJ1-1	TGTGCCAGCAGCCCTGGTGCCTGGAGGAACACTGAAGCTTTCTTT	CASSPGAWRNTEAFF
NA	TRBV2	NA	TRBJ2-7	TGTGCCAGCAGGGAACGTAGCTACGAGCAGTACTTC	CASRERSYEQYF
NA	TRBV3-1/TRBV3-2	NA	TRBJ1-3	TGTGCCAGCAGCCAAGGAGGAGCATCTGGAAACACCATATATTTT	CASSQGGASGNTIYF
NA	TRBV5-1	NA	TRBJ2-1	TGCGCCAGCAGGGCCTTAGACAGCAGTCTAAGCTCCTACAATGAGCAGTTCTTC	CASRALDSSLSSYNEQFF
NA	TRBV3-1/TRBV3-2	NA	TRBJ1-6	TGTGCCAGCAGCCAAGAGCCTGGCCTTAATTCACCCCTCCACTTT	CASSQEPGLNSPLHF
NA	TRBV7-9	NA	TRBJ2-6	TGTGCCAGCAGCTTAAAGGGGCGGAGCTCTGGGGCCAACGTCCTGACTTTC	CASSLKGRSSGANVLTF
NA	TRBV28	NA	TRBJ2-5	TGTGCCAGCAGTTTAGAAACAGGGCTCCAAGAGACCCAGTACTTC	CASSLETGLQETQYF
NA	TRBV28	NA	TRBJ1-6	TGTGCCAGCAGCAATACAGGAGCTTCGGGTTCACCCCTCCACTTT	CASSNTGASGSPLHF
NA	TRBV6-2/TRBV6-3	TRBD1	TRBJ1-5	TGTGCCAGCAGTTTTGGACAGGGCACTCAGCCCCAGCATTTT	CASSFGQGTQPQHF
NA	TRBV7-2	NA	TRBJ1-2	TGTGCCAGCAGCTTAGAGACAGGAAACTATGGCTACACCTTC	CASSLETGNYGYTF
NA	TRBV10-3	NA	TRBJ1-5	TGTGCCATCAGTGAGTGGAGGAGACCCGAGGGCAATCAGCCCCAGCATTTT	CAISEWRRPEGNQPQHF
NA	TRBV9	NA	TRBJ2-2	TGTGCCAGCAGCGTTGGTAGCAGGAACACCGGGGAGCTGTTTTTT	CASSVGSRNTGELFF
NA	TRBV7-9	NA	TRBJ2-3	TGTGCCAGCAGCTTCGGGGATACGCAGTATTTT	CASSFGDTQYF
NA	TRBV19	NA	TRBJ1-5	TGTGCCAGTAGTATAGGATACCCTTTTTTGGGCCAGCCCCAGCATTTT	CASSIGYPFLGQPQHF
NA	TRBV5-1	TRBD1	TRBJ2-5	TGCGCCAGCAGCCAAACGGGGACAGGGGGCATGGAGACCCAGTACTTC	CASSQTGTGGMETQYF
once	TRBV28	NA	TRBJ1-2	TGTGCCAGCAGTTTACCGGGATTCTATGGCTACACCTTC	CASSLPGFYGYTF
NA	TRBV11-3	NA	TRBJ1-1	TGTGCCAGCAGCTTCAACGGGAACACTGAAGCTTTCTTT	CASSFNGNTEAFF
NA	TRBV7-2	NA	TRBJ1-5	TGTGCCAGCAGCCAAGCAGGGGAAAGACAGCCCCAGCATTTT	CASSQAGERQPQHF
once	TRBV13	NA	TRBJ2-2	TGTGCCAGCAGCTTAGGGCAGATCGGGGAGCTGTTTTTT	CASSLGQIGELFF
NA	TRBV7-2	NA	TRBJ1-1	TGTGCCAGCAGTACAGGGTTCACTGAAGCTTTCTTT	CASSTGFTEAFF
NA	TRBV6-5	NA	TRBJ2-3	TGTGCCAGCAGTTACTACAGGGTTAGCACAGATACGCAGTATTTT	CASSYYRVSTDTQYF